This T cell receptor beta chain stems from a study of T cells in women clearing cervical HPV infection. Assay: immunoSEQ multiplex PCR; the TCRdb copy retains only in-frame clones and omits some. The sample table includes about 20,000 clones. In the case of this clone: Sequencing ends 3 residues short of the CDR3 end; the germline J gene provides the rest. This specimen includes other DNA sequences encoding the same CDR3.

Per germline, CDR1 SGHAT and CDR2 FQNNGV. V was clipped by 3 bases and J by 1 base, with 10 bases between them. The CDR3 totals 15 residues. The chain employs TRBV11-2 and TRBJ1-3, with no clear D. The sequencing input was blood buffy coat. The source of this sequence is a woman aged 18 to 75 with a cervical HPV16 infection that either progressed to CIN3+ or cleared (not recorded which). Incomplete CDR3 DNA: TGTGCCAGCAGCTTTAGCGGCGAATCTGGAAACACC. Translating gives CASSFSGESGNT. The whole CDR3 protein reads CASSFSGESGNTIYF.